One and the same sample provided the 19 T cell receptor beta chains below, sequenced in a study of spatial heterogeneity in lung cancer (dated by TCRdb to about 2019). The time point label on this specimen signifies: sample taken at primary tumor resection. The library was prepared using 5' RACE. The instrument was a NextSeq 500. The raw public data were reprocessed by TCRdb itself: fastp quality trimming at Q25, MiXCR clonotype calling, in-frame beta chains only. Rows matching on CDR3 protein sequence are summarized as one entry with the most common DNA and genes. Within this sample are 23,000 or so distinct CDR3 sequences, with about 4.7% of them counted one time only. The top ten hold 5.2% of the sample. This specimen consisted of PBMCs, obtained at surgery. The receptors were gathered from a male donor with early-stage non-small cell lung cancer.

This clonotype was recorded at least ten times. The chain links TRBV12-3 or TRBV12-4 to TRBJ2-7, with a tentative D call TRBD1 (6 bases). The length of the CDR3 is 14 residues. Trimming shortened V by 5 bases and J by 2 bases, and 13 bases separated the two germline ends. The CDR3 region is CASSPGAPPYEQYF. In DNA form, the CDR3 reads TGTGCCAGCAGTCCAGGGGCCCCTCCCTACGAGCAGTACTTC.

This clonotype came up many times. The chain uses TRBV6-1 and TRBJ2-7; D is uncertain. This CDR3 comprises 13 residues. The germline V gene encodes CDR1 MNHNS and CDR2 SASEGT. V lost 2 bases to trimming and J lost 3 bases, with 8 bases between them. Here the CDR3 reads CASSESTVYEQYF. In DNA form, the CDR3 reads TGTGCCAGCAGTGAATCTACAGTCTACGAGCAGTACTTC.

This clonotype was detected ten times or more. The chain has TRBV30 and TRBJ1-1; possibly TRBD1 for D (6 bases). The CDR3 length is 13 residues. Germline loops: CDR1 GTSNPN, CDR2 SVGIG (reference sequence). V was pared by 7 bases and J by 7 bases, with 19 bases between. The CDR3 region has the DNA TGTGCCTACATCCGGGACATCACGATTGAAGCTTTCTTT. Protein product: CAYIRDITIEAFF.

In its sample, this clonotype was seen many times. V gene TRBV12-5 combines with J gene TRBJ2-7, with D possibly being TRBD1 (6 bases). Germline-derived CDR1 and CDR2 are LGHNT and FRNRAP. The CDR3 loop spans 16 amino acids. The ends were cut back, 0 bases at V and 2 bases at J, with 14 bases in the middle. CDR3: CASGLVRTVNPYEQYF. The DNA of the CDR3 is TGTGCTAGTGGTTTGGTAAGGACAGTGAACCCCTACGAGCAGTACTTC. Using reference TRBV12-5 and TRBJ2-7 for the parts outside the CDR3, the full variable domain is DARVTQTPRHKVTEMGQEVTMRCQPILGHNTVFWYRQTMMQGLELLAYFRNRAPLDDSGMPKDRFSAEMPDATLATLKIQPSEPRDSAVYFCASGLVRTVNPYEQYFGPGTRLTVT.

This clonotype is labeled as medium-sized. The J gene is TRBJ2-5, the V gene TRBV6-5; 9 bases agree with TRBD2. J lost 2 bases, V lost 0 bases, and 7 bases had no gene match. The CDR3 length is 17 residues. Germline CDR1 is MNHEY and CDR2 is SVGAGI. The CDR3 nucleotides are TGTGCCAGCAGTTACTCCGGCGGGGGGGCCGGGCAAGAGACCCAGTACTTC. Translation: CASSYSGGGAGQETQYF.

This clonotype was observed at least ten times. The chain links TRBV6-5 to TRBJ2-1; 13 bases align to TRBD2. Germline CDR1 MNHEY, CDR2 SVGAGI. V lost 6 bases and J lost 8; bases outside the gene matches: 10. CDR3 length: 16 amino acids. This CDR3 is CASRRTSGGEGYEQFF. The CDR3, as DNA: TGTGCCAGCAGGCGAACTAGCGGGGGGGAGGGGTATGAGCAGTTCTTC.

This clonotype appeared many times. The rearrangement joins TRBV7-2 to TRBJ2-2; D gene unclear. V lost 1 base to trimming and J lost 6 bases, with 12 bases between them. The germline gives CDR1 SGHTA, CDR2 FQGNSA. This CDR3 comprises 15 residues. CDR3 sequence reads: CASSLGPTGPGELFF. For the CDR3, the DNA is TGTGCCAGCAGCTTAGGTCCTACCGGACCCGGGGAGCTGTTTTTT.

This clonotype has at least ten counts. The chain uses TRBV27 and TRBJ2-7; D is ambiguous. V lost 8 bases to trimming and J lost 4 bases, with 12 bases between them. CDR1 and CDR2 from the germline V gene are MNHEY and SMNVEV (reference sequence). This CDR3 comprises 12 residues. The chain's CDR3 is CASVSPGYEQYF. The CDR3 nucleotides read TGTGCCAGCGTATCACCAGGTTACGAGCAGTACTTC.

This clonotype has a count of ten or more. The chain is built from TRBV7-3 and TRBJ2-3; tentative D call: TRBD2 (5 bases). Per the germline V gene, CDR1 is SGHTA and CDR2 is FQGTGA. V lost 5 bases, J lost 1 base, and 10 bases lay in between. CDR3 length: 14 residues. The CDR3 nucleotides read TGTGCCAGCAGCCAAAGCGGTCGCACAGATACGCAGTATTTT. Its protein is CASSQSGRTDTQYF.

This clonotype was seen many times. V and J are TRBV6-1 and TRBJ2-3; possibly TRBD2 for D (5 bases). Trimming shortened V by 1 base and J by 0 bases, and 11 bases separated the two germline ends. Germline V lookup: CDR1 MNHNS, CDR2 SASEGT. This CDR3 has 16 amino acids. Written as DNA, the CDR3 is TGTGCCAGCAGTGAAGATAGCGCTAGAAGCACAGATACGCAGTATTTT. Amino acids: CASSEDSARSTDTQYF.

There are many counts of this clonotype. This chain links TRBV18 with TRBJ1-1, with 8 nucleotides matching TRBD1. Germline V CDR1 and CDR2: KGHSH, LQKENI. The CDR3 covers 14 residues. V was clipped by 3 bases and J by 3 bases; unmatched bases: 3. CDR3 sequence: CASSPQGADTEAFF. The CDR3 DNA reads TGTGCCAGCTCACCTCAGGGGGCTGACACTGAAGCTTTCTTT. The full variable domain, rest sourced from reference TRBV18 and TRBJ1-1, is NAGVMQNPRHLVRRRGQEARLRCSPMKGHSHVYWYRQLPEEGLKFMVYLQKENIIDESGMPKERFSAEFPKEGPSILRIQQVVRGDSAAYFCASSPQGADTEAFFGQGTRLTVV.

This clonotype was observed many times. The chain employs TRBV6-5 and TRBJ1-6; 9 nucleotides align to TRBD1. The CDR3 contains 16 residues. Unmatched junction bases numbered 4, after V lost 6 bases and J lost 1 base. CDR1 and CDR2 from the germline V gene are MNHEY and SVGAGI. CDR3 in amino acids: CASRLQGASYNSPLHF. For the CDR3, the DNA is TGTGCCAGCAGACTACAGGGGGCTTCCTATAATTCACCCCTCCACTTT.

This clonotype was observed at least ten times. V usage is TRBV20-1 and J usage is TRBJ1-6, with 9 bases fitting TRBD1. The CDR3 is 14 residues long. Germline V lookup: CDR1 DFQATT, CDR2 SNEGSKA (reference sequence). With 5 bases clipped from V and 9 bases from J, the junction kept 8 bases outside the gene matches. This CDR3 reads CSARPGQGASPLHF. DNA for the CDR3: TGCAGTGCTCGGCCGGGACAGGGTGCTTCACCCCTCCACTTT.

This clonotype was observed at least ten times. This rearrangement joins TRBV2 to TRBJ2-7; a weak D match, TRBD1 (6 bases). Trimming left V 5 bases short and J 9 bases short, with 20 bases between. The CDR3 contains 14 residues. In germline, CDR1 is SNHLY, CDR2 FYNNEI. As DNA, the CDR3 is TGTGCCAGCAGTACTTCCAGGGACATTACGGGGCAGTACTTC. Its translation: CASSTSRDITGQYF. Full variable domain (remainder filled in from reference TRBV2 and TRBJ2-7): EPEVTQTPSHQVTQMGQEVILRCVPISNHLYFYWYRQILGQKVEFLVSFYNNEISEKSEIFDDQFSVERPDGSNFTLKIRSTKLEDSAMYFCASSTSRDITGQYFGPGTRLTVT.

This clonotype was observed at least ten times. The J gene is TRBJ2-7, the V gene TRBV15; possibly TRBD2 for D (6 bases). The CDR3 sequence is 15 residues long. The germline gives CDR1 LNHNV, CDR2 YYDKDF (reference sequence). Trimming shortened V by 1 base and J by 5 bases, and 15 bases separated the two germline ends. CDR3 coding DNA: TGTGCCACCAGCAGAGCTGGAGGGAAGTTCCACGAGCAGTACTTC. Its protein product is CATSRAGGKFHEQYF.

By share, this clonotype counts as medium-sized (0.01 to 0.1%). This chain joins TRBV5-1 and TRBJ1-1, with D uncertain. This CDR3 is 15 amino acids long. The germline V and J ends were trimmed by 0 bases and 0 bases, with 9 bases remaining between them. Per the germline V gene, CDR1 is SGHRS and CDR2 is YFSETQ. CDR3 nucleotide sequence: TGCGCCAGCAGCTTGGCAGGAAGCATGAACACTGAAGCTTTCTTT. This codes for CASSLAGSMNTEAFF.

This clonotype was recorded many times. CDR3 bases: TGTGCCATCAGGGAATATGGAGGGGCGGTCTCTGGGGCCAACGTCCTGACTTTC. Translation: CAIREYGGAVSGANVLTF. This chain uses TRBV10-3 with TRBJ2-6, with D possibly being TRBD2 (6 bases). Germline V gene data show CDR1 as ENHRY and CDR2 as SYGVKD. This CDR3 has 18 residues. V lost 6 bases, J lost 0 bases, and 18 bases lay in between.

The chain employs TRBV12-3 or TRBV12-4 and TRBJ2-7; D might be TRBD2 (6 bases). This CDR3 region has 12 residues. Deletions cut 6 bases from V and 6 bases from J, with 12 bases between. DNA of the CDR3: TGTGCCAGCAGCCACCCCGGGGGCGAGCAGTACTTC. This gives the protein CASSHPGGEQYF.

This clonotype was picked up many times. The V call is TRBV3-1, the J call TRBJ1-4; TRBD1 is a possible D gene (6 bases). This CDR3 contains 14 residues. CDR1 and CDR2 (germline): LGHDT, YNNKEL (reference sequence). With 0 bases removed from V and 10 bases from J, the gap between germline ends came to 12 bases. This CDR3 reads CASSQEQGLRKLFF. DNA for the CDR3: TGTGCCAGCAGCCAAGAACAGGGTTTGAGAAAACTGTTTTTT.